This TCR beta chain originates from a study of blood T cell repertoires in COVID-19 (dated by TCRdb to the early 2020s). With respect to the entire study: Samples covering the acute and convalescent phases of COVID-19 were provided by collaborators in the United States, Italy and Spain. The material from the prospective study consisted of cDNA or gDNA derived from T cells, B-cell-depleted T cells, or PBMCs. Deeply sampled blood TCRbeta repertoires from subjects exposed to, actively infected with, or recovered from COVID-19 were included in the dataset. The repertoires were released in a freely available public database meant as a resource for research on the immune response to SARS-CoV-2. The samples were drawn from two sources: the first 160 participants of the ongoing ImmuneRACE study, and 1,254 subjects contributed by 6 global collaborators. A de-identified subject ID, COVID-19 status, age in years and sex were almost always included in the sample metadata. Where HLA class I and class II types were available, the types were taken from metadata supplied by the sample provider, not from assay-based typing.

Results and caveats for the whole study, not just this receptor: The quantity of clinical and demographic metadata differed by source and by participant and was supplied without curation.

V and J lose 8 bases and 2 bases, and a span of 13 bases separates them. The germline V gene gives CDR1 as MNHEY and CDR2 as SVGAGI. Counted from cysteine to phenylalanine, this CDR3 has 13 amino acids. The kept DNA is CDR3 alone, 39 bases in frame from the first base. Turning to this clone: Its antigen is not yet known. Base qualities are not recorded, but no much larger clone differs from it by a single base.

Collaborating institutions collected whole blood in K2EDTA tubes following their own protocols. For TCRbeta analysis, collaborators shipped samples in one of three forms: frozen whole blood, isolated PBMCs, or DNA extracted from either of those sample types. TCRbeta CDR3 regions were amplified from genomic DNA by means of the immunoSEQ Assay, a bias-controlled multiplex PCR. In the original analysis: Within the assay, amplification of reference gene primers was used to estimate how many nucleated cells each sample contained. Sequence reads were collapsed and filtered to measure the absolute abundance of every unique TCRbeta CDR3 rearrangement. For each sample, productive Simpson clonality was calculated as the square root of Simpson's diversity index over productive rearrangements. The table was pulled from immuneACCESS by TCRdb, which kept in-frame rearrangements only. Such tables lose some clones; where checked, under half of the loss comes from unresolved V genes, and the rest has no known cause. D and trimming come from the DNA, and the V and J calls and clone size come from that table. Here the sample has about 230,000 clones; about 80% occur a single time. Of the sample, 4.4% is held by the ten largest clones.

In this chain, TRBV6-5 is recombined with TRBJ2-7; a tentative D call is TRBD1 (6 bases match). This sequence originates from a man in his forties or fifties with active or convalescent COVID-19. Sequenced sample: peripheral blood. CDR3 reads: CASGTQKPYEQYF. The DNA is TGTGCCAGCGGGACACAGAAACCCTACGAGCAGTACTTC.